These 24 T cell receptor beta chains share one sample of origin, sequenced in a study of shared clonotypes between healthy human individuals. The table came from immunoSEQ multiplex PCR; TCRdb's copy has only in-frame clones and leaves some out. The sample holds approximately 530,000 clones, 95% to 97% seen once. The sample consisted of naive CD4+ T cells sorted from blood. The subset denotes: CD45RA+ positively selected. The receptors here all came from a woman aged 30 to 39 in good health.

The CDR3: CAWRDQSNQPQHF. CDR3 DNA: TGTGCCTGGCGGGATCAGAGCAATCAGCCCCAGCATTTT. The chain carries TRBV30 and TRBJ1-5; no clear D. This CDR3 has 13 residues. From germline, CDR1 is GTSNPN and CDR2 SVGIG (reference sequence). V gave up 5 bases and J gave up 1 base, with 9 bases separating them.

The CDR3 here is CASSLDTNNEKLFF. The CDR3 nucleotides read TGCGCCAGCAGCTTGGACACGAATAATGAAAAACTGTTTTTT. V is TRBV5-1 and J is TRBJ1-4; D remains unclear. This CDR3 has 14 residues. V was clipped by 0 bases and J by 4 bases, with 7 bases between them. Germline V gene data show CDR1 as SGHRS and CDR2 as YFSETQ. The full variable domain, completed using reference TRBV5-1 and TRBJ1-4, is KAGVTQTPRYLIKTRGQQVTLSCSPISGHRSVSWYQQTPGQGLQFLFEYFSETQRNKGNFPGRFSGRQFSNSRSEMNVSTLELGDSALYLCASSLDTNNEKLFFGSGTQLSVL.

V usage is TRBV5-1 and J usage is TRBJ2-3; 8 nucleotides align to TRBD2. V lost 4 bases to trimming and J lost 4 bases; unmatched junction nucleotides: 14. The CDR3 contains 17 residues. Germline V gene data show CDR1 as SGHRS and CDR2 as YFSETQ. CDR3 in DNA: TGCGCCAGCAGCGCCGGGACTAGGGGGTTTTTTTCAGATACGCAGTATTTT. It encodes CASSAGTRGFFSDTQYF.

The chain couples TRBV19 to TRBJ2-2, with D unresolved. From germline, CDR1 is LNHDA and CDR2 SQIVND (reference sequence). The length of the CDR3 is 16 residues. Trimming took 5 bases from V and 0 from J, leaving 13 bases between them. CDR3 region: CASSAQLPPNTGELFF. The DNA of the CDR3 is TGTGCCAGTAGTGCCCAGCTGCCCCCGAACACCGGGGAGCTGTTTTTT.

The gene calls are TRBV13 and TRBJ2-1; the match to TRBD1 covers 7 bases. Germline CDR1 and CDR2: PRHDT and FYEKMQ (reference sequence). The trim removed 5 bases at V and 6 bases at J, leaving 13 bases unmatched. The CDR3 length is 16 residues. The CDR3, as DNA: TGTGCCAGCAGCGGCAGACGGGACAGTTACTTCAATGAGCAGTTCTTC. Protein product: CASSGRRDSYFNEQFF.

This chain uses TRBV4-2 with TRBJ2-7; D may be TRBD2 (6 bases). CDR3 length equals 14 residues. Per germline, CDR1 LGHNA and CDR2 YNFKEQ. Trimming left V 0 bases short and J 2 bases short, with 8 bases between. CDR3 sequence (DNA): TGTGCCAGCAGCCAAGAAGGCGGGACCTACGAGCAGTACTTC. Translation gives CASSQEGGTYEQYF.

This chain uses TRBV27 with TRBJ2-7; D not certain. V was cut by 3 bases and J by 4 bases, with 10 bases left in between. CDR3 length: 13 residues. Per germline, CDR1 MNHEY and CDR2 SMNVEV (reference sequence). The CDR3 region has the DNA TGTGCCAGCAGTTTTGGATACGGTTACGAGCAGTACTTC. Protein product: CASSFGYGYEQYF.

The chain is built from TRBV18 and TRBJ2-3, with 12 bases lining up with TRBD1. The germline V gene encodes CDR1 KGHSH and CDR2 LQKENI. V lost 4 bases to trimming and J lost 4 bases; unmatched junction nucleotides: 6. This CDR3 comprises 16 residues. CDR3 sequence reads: CASSLTGTGGPDTQYF. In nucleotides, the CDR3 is TGTGCCAGCTCACTCACCGGGACAGGGGGCCCAGATACGCAGTATTTT. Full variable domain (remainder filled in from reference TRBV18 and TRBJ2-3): NAGVMQNPRHLVRRRGQEARLRCSPMKGHSHVYWYRQLPEEGLKFMVYLQKENIIDESGMPKERFSAEFPKEGPSILRIQQVVRGDSAAYFCASSLTGTGGPDTQYFGPGTRLTVL.

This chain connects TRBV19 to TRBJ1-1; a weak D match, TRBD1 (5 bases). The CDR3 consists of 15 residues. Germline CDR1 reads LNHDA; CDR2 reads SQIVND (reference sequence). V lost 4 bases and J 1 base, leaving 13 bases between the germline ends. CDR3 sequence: CASSTQFRANTEAFF. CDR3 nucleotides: TGTGCCAGTAGTACCCAGTTCAGGGCGAACACTGAAGCTTTCTTT. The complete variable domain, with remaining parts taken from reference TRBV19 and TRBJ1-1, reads DGGITQSPKYLFRKEGQNVTLSCEQNLNHDAMYWYRQDPGQGLRLIYYSQIVNDFQKGDIAEGYSVSREKKESFPLTVTSAQKNPTAFYLCASSTQFRANTEAFFGQGTRLTVV.

CDR3 sequence (DNA): TGCGCCAGCAGCTTTAGCGGGAGAATCGACACCGGGGAGCTGTTTTTT. This gives the protein CASSFSGRIDTGELFF. The chain carries TRBV5-1 and TRBJ2-2; 9 nucleotides line up with TRBD2. V trimming: 2 bases; J trimming: 3 bases; junction bases outside the gene matches: 5. The germline CDR1 and CDR2 sequences are SGHRS and YFSETQ. The CDR3 extends over 16 amino acids.

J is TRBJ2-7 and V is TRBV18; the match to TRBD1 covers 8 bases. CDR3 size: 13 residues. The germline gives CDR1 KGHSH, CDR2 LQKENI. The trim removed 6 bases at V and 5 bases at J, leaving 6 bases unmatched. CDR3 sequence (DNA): TGTGCCAGCTCTATGGACAGGGTCCACGAGCAGTACTTC. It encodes CASSMDRVHEQYF.

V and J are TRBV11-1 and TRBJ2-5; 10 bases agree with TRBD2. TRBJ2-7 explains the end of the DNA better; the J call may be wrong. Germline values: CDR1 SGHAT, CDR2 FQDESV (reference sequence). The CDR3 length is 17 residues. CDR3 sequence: CASSLLAGDGRTYEQYF. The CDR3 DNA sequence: TGTGCCAGCAGCTTACTAGCGGGAGACGGTAGGACCTACGAGCAGTACTTC.

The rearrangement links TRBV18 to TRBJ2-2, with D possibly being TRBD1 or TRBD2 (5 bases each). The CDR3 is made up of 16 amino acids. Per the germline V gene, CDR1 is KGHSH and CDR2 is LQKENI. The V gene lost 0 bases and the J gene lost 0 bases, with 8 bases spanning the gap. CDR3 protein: CASSPPGVSNTGELFF. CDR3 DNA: TGTGCCAGCTCACCACCGGGGGTTTCGAACACCGGGGAGCTGTTTTTT.

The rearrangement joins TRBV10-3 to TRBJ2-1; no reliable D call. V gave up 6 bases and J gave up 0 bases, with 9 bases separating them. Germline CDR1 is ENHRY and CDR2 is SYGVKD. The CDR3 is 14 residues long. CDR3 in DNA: TGTGCCATCAGGGAACAGAGCTCCTACAATGAGCAGTTCTTC. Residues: CAIREQSSYNEQFF.

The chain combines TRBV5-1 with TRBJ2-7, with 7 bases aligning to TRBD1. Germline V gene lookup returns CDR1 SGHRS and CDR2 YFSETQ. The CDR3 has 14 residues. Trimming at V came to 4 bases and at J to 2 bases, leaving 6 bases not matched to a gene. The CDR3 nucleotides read TGCGCCAGCAGCCCCCGACAGGGTACCTACGAGCAGTACTTC. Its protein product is CASSPRQGTYEQYF.

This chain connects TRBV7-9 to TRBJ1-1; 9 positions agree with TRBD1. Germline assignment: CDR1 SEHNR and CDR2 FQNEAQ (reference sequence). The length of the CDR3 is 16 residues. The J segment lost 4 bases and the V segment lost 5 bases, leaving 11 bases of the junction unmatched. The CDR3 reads CASSPPGQGFATEAFF. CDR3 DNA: TGTGCCAGCAGCCCTCCAGGACAGGGGTTTGCCACTGAAGCTTTCTTT.

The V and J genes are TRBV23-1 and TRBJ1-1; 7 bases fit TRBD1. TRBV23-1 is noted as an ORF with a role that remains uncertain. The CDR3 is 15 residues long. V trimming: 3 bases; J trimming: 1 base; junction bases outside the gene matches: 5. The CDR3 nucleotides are TGCGCCAGCAGTCACAACAGGGGCAGGAACACTGAAGCTTTCTTT. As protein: CASSHNRGRNTEAFF.

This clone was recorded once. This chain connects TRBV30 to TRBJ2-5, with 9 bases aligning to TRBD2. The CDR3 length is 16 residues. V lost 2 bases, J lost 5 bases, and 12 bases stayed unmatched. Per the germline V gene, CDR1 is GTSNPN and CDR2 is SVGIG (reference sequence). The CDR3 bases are TGTGCCTGGAGTTTCGGGCTAGCGGGAATAGGGGAGACCCAGTACTTC. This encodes CAWSFGLAGIGETQYF.

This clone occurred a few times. As DNA, the CDR3 is TGTGCCAGCAGGGGGGGAACGGCTGATACGCAGTATTTT. Translated, it gives CASRGGTADTQYF. The V and J genes are TRBV27 and TRBJ2-3, with D possibly matching TRBD2 (6 bases). This CDR3 region has 13 residues. V was shortened by 6 bases and J by 6 bases, with 13 bases between the two germline ends. The germline V gene encodes CDR1 MNHEY and CDR2 SMNVEV (reference sequence).

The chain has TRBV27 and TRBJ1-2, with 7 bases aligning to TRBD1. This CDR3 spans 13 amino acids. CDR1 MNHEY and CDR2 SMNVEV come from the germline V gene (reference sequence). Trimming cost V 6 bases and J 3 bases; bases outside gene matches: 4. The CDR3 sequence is CASRLDRDYGYTF. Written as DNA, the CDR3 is TGTGCCAGCAGACTCGACAGGGACTATGGCTACACCTTC.

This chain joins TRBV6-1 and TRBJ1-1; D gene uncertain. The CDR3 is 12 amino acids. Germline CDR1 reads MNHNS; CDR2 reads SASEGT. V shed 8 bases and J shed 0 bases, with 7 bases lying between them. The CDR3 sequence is CASFRLNTEAFF. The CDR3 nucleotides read TGTGCCAGCTTCCGACTGAACACTGAAGCTTTCTTT.

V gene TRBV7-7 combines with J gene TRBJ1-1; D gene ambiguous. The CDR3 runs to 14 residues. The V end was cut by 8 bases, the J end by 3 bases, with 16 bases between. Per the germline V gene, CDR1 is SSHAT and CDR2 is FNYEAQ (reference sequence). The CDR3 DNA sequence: TGTGCCAGCTGGCCGGGCGAGGGTGACACTGAAGCTTTCTTT. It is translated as CASWPGEGDTEAFF.

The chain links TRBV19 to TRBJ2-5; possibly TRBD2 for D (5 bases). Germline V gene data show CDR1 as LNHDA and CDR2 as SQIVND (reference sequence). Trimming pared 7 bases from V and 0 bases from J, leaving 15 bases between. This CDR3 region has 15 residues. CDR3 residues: CASTKADRYQETQYF. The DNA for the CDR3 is TGTGCCAGTACAAAAGCGGACCGGTACCAAGAGACCCAGTACTTC.

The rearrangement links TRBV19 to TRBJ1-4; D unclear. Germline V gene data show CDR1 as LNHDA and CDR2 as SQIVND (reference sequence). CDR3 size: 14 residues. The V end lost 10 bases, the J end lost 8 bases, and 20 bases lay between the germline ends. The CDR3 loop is CATAGSPNEEKLFF. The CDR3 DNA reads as TGTGCCACCGCCGGGAGCCCCAACGAGGAAAAACTGTTTTTT.